Listed below are T cell receptor beta chains from one sample, sequenced in a study of cytomegalovirus exposure and HLA in healthy donors. This table comes from immunoSEQ multiplex PCR, and its TCRdb copy is limited to in-frame clones, with some not included. The table lists about 180,000 clones, around 73% of them singletons. Sequencing input: PBMCs. The receptor set was obtained from a man between 60 and 70 years old in good health and CMV-seronegative. CDR3s include the opening cysteine and the closing phenylalanine or tryptophan. Each record gives: V gene, J gene, D gene, clone size, CDR3 DNA, CDR3 protein. The D gene is left open where the match is weak. A row's size may be missing; if present it is once, few, many or a size class.

TRBV6-6	TRBJ2-2	-	-	TGTGCCAGCAGTTTACAGACAGGGAGGTCGGGAAAGCTGTTTTTT	CASSLQTGRSGKLFF
TRBV7-2	TRBJ1-1	-	once	TGTGCCAGCAGCTTAGCGGGTAGTGGGGGGGCTTTCTTT	CASSLAGSGGAFF
TRBV7-3	TRBJ2-5	TRBD1	-	TGTGCCAGCAGCAGACAGGGCGGTGAGACCCAGTACTTC	CASSRQGGETQYF
TRBV19	TRBJ1-5	TRBD1	-	TGTGCCAGTAGTGGACGGGACAGGGGGCTTTTTCAGCCCCAGCATTTT	CASSGRDRGLFQPQHF
TRBV4-1	TRBJ2-7	TRBD2	once	TGCGCCAGCAGCCTCACCGCGGGAGGGGGCTATTCTGGAGAGCAGTACTTC	CASSLTAGGGYSGEQYF
TRBV2	TRBJ1-1	TRBD1	-	TGTGCCAGCAGTTGGGGACAGGGCGGCGGTGGGTGGGATGAAGCTTTCTTT	CASSWGQGGGGWDEAFF
TRBV19	TRBJ2-5	-	-	TGTGCCAGTAGTCCCGGGGGCCAAGAGACCCAGTACTTC	CASSPGGQETQYF
TRBV15	TRBJ2-7	-	-	TGTGCCACCAGCAGAGATAGGGGGACCTACGAGCAGTACTTC	CATSRDRGTYEQYF
TRBV6-5	TRBJ1-1	-	-	TGTGCCAGCAGTGCCTTTAGCACTGAAGCTTTCTTT	CASSAFSTEAFF
TRBV4-2	TRBJ2-7	TRBD1	-	TGTGCCAGCAGCCAGGACAGGGGCACCTACGAGCAGTACTTC	CASSQDRGTYEQYF
TRBV7-9	TRBJ2-5	-	-	TGTGCCAGCAGTTCGGGAAACCAAGAGACCCAGTACTTC	CASSSGNQETQYF
TRBV27	TRBJ1-4	TRBD1	-	TGTGCCAGCAGTCAGACCGGGACAGGGGGTGAAAAACTGTTTTTT	CASSQTGTGGEKLFF
TRBV11-3	TRBJ2-1	TRBD2	few	TGTGCCAGCAGCTTAGGGCTAGCGGCTTTGGGTGAGCAGTTCTTC	CASSLGLAALGEQFF
TRBV5-1	TRBJ2-2	TRBD2	-	TGCGCCAGCAGCTTGGGCCCTAGCGGGGTAAACACCGGGGAGCTGTTTTTT	CASSLGPSGVNTGELFF
TRBV29-1	TRBJ2-7	-	-	TGCAGCGTCGGACACCACTACGAGCAGTACTTC	CSVGHHYEQYF
TRBV4-1	TRBJ2-5	-	-	TGCGCCAGCAGCCAAGCGAGCTTGTACCAAGAGACCCAGTACTTC	CASSQASLYQETQYF
TRBV6-5	TRBJ1-6	TRBD1	-	TGTGCCAGCAGTTACCAGGGGGCGGGTTCACCCCTCAACTTT	CASSYQGAGSPLNF
TRBV5-1	TRBJ1-1	TRBD1	-	TGCGCCAGCAGGTCTACCGGGACAGGGGGTAGCACTGAAGCTTTCTTT	CASRSTGTGGSTEAFF
TRBV10-3	TRBJ2-7	TRBD1	-	TGTGCCATCACCACCACAGGGGGAAAAGATCATGGGAGGTCACCCGAGCAGTACTTC	CAITTTGGKDHGRSPEQYF
TRBV5-8	TRBJ1-1	-	-	TGTGCCAGCAGCTTTGGGTTAGCGGACACTGAAGCTTTCTTT	CASSFGLADTEAFF
TRBV30	TRBJ1-2	-	-	TGTGCCGGGGGTCGGAGGGGCTACCCCTTC	CAGGRRGYPF
TRBV2	TRBJ2-3	-	-	TGTGCCAGCCGACCACCGGGAACACGCACAGATACGCAGTATTTT	CASRPPGTRTDTQYF
TRBV6-5	TRBJ2-3	TRBD1	-	TGTGCCAGCAGTTTCTCGGACAGGGGCACAGATACGCAGTATTTT	CASSFSDRGTDTQYF
TRBV30	TRBJ1-2	-	-	TGTGCCTGGAGTGTACAGGCCACGAACTATGGCTACCCCTTC	CAWSVQATNYGYPF
TRBV6-5	TRBJ2-5	-	-	TGTGCCAGCAAATTCCCAGGGGGGAAGACCCAGTACTTC	CASKFPGGKTQYF
TRBV5-4	TRBJ2-4	TRBD1	-	TGTGCCAGCAGTTTAGCACAGGGGGCTGCGGCCAAAAACATTCAGTACTTC	CASSLAQGAAAKNIQYF
TRBV30	TRBJ2-7	-	-	TGTGCCTGGAGTGTCGGGGTCTCCTACGAGCAGTACTTC	CAWSVGVSYEQYF
TRBV7-8	TRBJ2-7	-	-	TGTGCCAGCAGCCCCCGACAGAGCCTACCATTCCAGCTCAACTACGAGCAGTACTTC	CASSPRQSLPFQLNYEQYF
TRBV28	TRBJ1-5	-	few	TGTGCCAGCAGTTTAGCCCAGAATCAGCCCCAGCATTTT	CASSLAQNQPQHF
TRBV18	TRBJ1-1	-	-	TGTGCCAGCTCACCAGCAGCGAAGCGGGCAGAAACTGAAGCTTTCTTT	CASSPAAKRAETEAFF
TRBV5-1	TRBJ2-7	-	-	TGCGCCAGCAGCACGGGGACACCTTACGAGCAGTACTTC	CASSTGTPYEQYF
TRBV6-1	TRBJ1-4	-	-	TGTGCCAGCAGTGCGACAGTGAATGAAAAACTGTTTTTT	CASSATVNEKLFF
TRBV30	TRBJ1-1	TRBD1	-	TGTGCCTGGGAACGAGGGACAGGGGCCCTTCGAGACACTGAAGCTTTCTTT	CAWERGTGALRDTEAFF
TRBV6-1	TRBJ2-1	-	-	TGTGCCAGCAGTGATCAAGGGGCCAACTACAATGAGCAGTTCTTC	CASSDQGANYNEQFF
TRBV9	TRBJ2-2	-	-	TGTGCCAGCAGCGTAGCCGGCGGGATTAACGGGGAGCTGTTTTTT	CASSVAGGINGELFF
TRBV6-1	TRBJ2-3	TRBD2	-	TGTGCCAGCAGTGAAGAGGGGCGGGGGGGCGTAGATACGCAGTATTTT	CASSEEGRGGVDTQYF
TRBV5-1	TRBJ1-5	-	-	TGCGCCAGCAGCCTGGACAGCTTTAGCAATCAGCCCCAGCATTTT	CASSLDSFSNQPQHF
TRBV23-1	TRBJ2-2	-	few	TGCGCCAGCAGTCGGGCAGGGGTAAGCACCGGGGAGCTGTTTTTT	CASSRAGVSTGELFF
TRBV11-2	TRBJ2-2	TRBD2	-	TGTGCCAGCACCAGACTAGCGGGGGACACCGGGGAGCTGTTTTTT	CASTRLAGDTGELFF
TRBV7-9	TRBJ2-2	TRBD2	-	TGTGCCAGCAGGAAAAGCGGGACCTACACCGGGGAGCTGTTTTTT	CASRKSGTYTGELFF
TRBV25-1	TRBJ1-2	-	-	TGTGCCAGCAGTGATCGGAGTGGCTACCCCTTC	CASSDRSGYPF
TRBV6-6	TRBJ1-2	-	-	TGTGCCAGCAGTCCCCGGGAAACTAACTATGGCTACACCTTC	CASSPRETNYGYTF
TRBV7-9	TRBJ2-5	TRBD2	-	TGTGCCAGCAGCCCGTCCCCAAGGGGAGGGCAAGAGACCCAGTACTTC	CASSPSPRGGQETQYF
TRBV5-1	TRBJ2-5	TRBD1	-	TGCGCCAGCAGCTTTACAGGGGTCGGGATCGTGACCCAGTACTTC	CASSFTGVGIVTQYF
TRBV19	TRBJ2-3	TRBD2	-	TGTGCCAGTAGTATTGGCGGGGGGGAAACAGATACGCAGTATTTT	CASSIGGGETDTQYF
TRBV5-1	TRBJ2-3	TRBD2	-	TGCGCCAGCAGCTCCCTAAGGAGCGGGGGGGTTCCAGATACGCAGTATTTT	CASSSLRSGGVPDTQYF